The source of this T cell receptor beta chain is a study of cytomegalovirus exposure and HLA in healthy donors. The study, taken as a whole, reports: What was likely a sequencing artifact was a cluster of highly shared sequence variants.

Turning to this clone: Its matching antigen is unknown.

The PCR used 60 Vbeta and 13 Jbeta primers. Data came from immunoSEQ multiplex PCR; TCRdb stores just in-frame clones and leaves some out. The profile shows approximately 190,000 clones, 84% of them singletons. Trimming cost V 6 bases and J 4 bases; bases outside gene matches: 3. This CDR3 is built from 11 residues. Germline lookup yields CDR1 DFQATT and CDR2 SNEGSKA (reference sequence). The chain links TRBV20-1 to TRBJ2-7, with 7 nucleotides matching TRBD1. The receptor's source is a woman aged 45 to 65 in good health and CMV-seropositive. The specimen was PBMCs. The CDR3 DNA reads TGCAGTGCAGGGACAGAATACGAGCAGTACTTC. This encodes CSAGTEYEQYF.